Listed here are 20 T cell receptor beta chains from one sample, sequenced in a study of T cell repertoires in cytomegalovirus infection. Their target antigens are unknown. One entry per CDR3 protein results from TCRdb running MiXCR on the reads. The sample includes 750,000 to 950,000 distinct CDR3 sequences, 25% to 30% of them seen just once. This specimen was cultured CD8+ T cells from PBMCs, taken from culture after CMV antigen stimulation. These receptors originate from a human donor in good health (CMV status not recorded). Some clones in this sample may be carry-over from other donors' samples.

This clonotype has a handful of counts. The rearrangement uses TRBV25-1 and TRBJ1-2; 11 bases are a match to TRBD1. Germline loops: CDR1 MGHDK, CDR2 SYGVNS. The CDR3 is made up of 15 amino acids. V lost 3 bases and J lost 7; bases outside the gene matches: 7. CDR3 bases: TGTGCCAGCAGTGAGGGGACAGGGGGAAAGTTTGGCTACACCTTC. Its translation is CASSEGTGGKFGYTF.

Worth noting for this clonotype: Compared with germline, one end of the junction differs, possibly owing to a read error. J is TRBJ1-2 and V is TRBV4-3; 7 bases map to TRBD1. Germline CDR1 LGHNA, CDR2 YSLEER. CDR3 length: 15 amino acids. CDR3 residues: CTSSRSDRVNHGYTF. In DNA form, the CDR3 reads TGCACCAGCAGCCGGTCAGACAGGGTAAACCATGGCTACACCTTC.

This clonotype was observed a handful of times. J is TRBJ2-5 and V is TRBV2; tentative D call: TRBD2 (5 bases). Per the germline V gene, CDR1 is SNHLY and CDR2 is FYNNEI. The CDR3 loop spans 13 amino acids. Deletions cut 8 bases from V and 5 bases from J, with 15 bases between. CDR3 sequence (DNA): TGTGCCAGCGGAGAGCTCGGCGGGGAGACCCAGTACTTC. Amino acid sequence: CASGELGGETQYF.

The CDR3 DNA reads TGTGCCAGCAGTTTAAACACAGGGGTCCACGAGCAGTACTTC. The encoded protein is CASSLNTGVHEQYF. The chain links TRBV12-3 or TRBV12-4 to TRBJ2-7, with 7 bases lining up with TRBD1. The CDR3 runs 14 residues. Germline trimming cut 2 bases from V and 5 bases from J; bases unmatched to any gene: 6.

This rearrangement joins TRBV4-1 to TRBJ2-2; no clear D gene. The ends were cut back, 6 bases at V and 7 bases at J, with 15 bases in the middle. CDR1 and CDR2 (germline): MGHRA, YSYEKL. This CDR3 contains 14 residues. CDR3 residues: CASRETGTDGELFF. CDR3 DNA sequence: TGCGCCAGCAGGGAGACGGGTACGGACGGGGAGCTGTTTTTT.

This clonotype was observed many times. V usage is TRBV7-6 and J usage is TRBJ2-1, with TRBD2 identical over 10 bases. Germline-derived CDR1 and CDR2 are SGHVS and FNYEAQ. CDR3 size: 20 residues. V lost 4 bases, J lost 2 bases, and 17 bases stayed unmatched. The CDR3, as DNA: TGTGCCAGCAGCTCCGGCCGCGCTAGCGGGGGTAGGGGCCCCTACAATGAGCAGTTCTTC. As protein: CASSSGRASGGRGPYNEQFF.

This clonotype was seen a few times. This sequence joins TRBV27 and TRBJ2-1, with D uncertain. CDR1 is MNHEY and CDR2 is SMNVEV in the germline V gene (reference sequence). The CDR3 totals 15 residues. Trimming left V 3 bases short and J 0 bases short, with 9 bases between. The CDR3 region is CASSFDTSSYNEQFF. The CDR3 DNA reads TGTGCCAGCAGTTTCGACACGAGCTCCTACAATGAGCAGTTCTTC.

The chain carries TRBV12-5 and TRBJ2-1, with 10 bases aligning to TRBD2. Germline V gene data show CDR1 as LGHNT and CDR2 as FRNRAP. CDR3 length equals 16 residues. V was clipped by 3 bases and J by 8 bases; unmatched bases: 10. CDR3 loop: CASGFSPSGGDDEQFF. CDR3 nucleotide sequence: TGTGCTAGTGGTTTTAGTCCTAGCGGGGGAGATGATGAGCAGTTCTTC. The whole variable domain, filled in from reference TRBV12-5 and TRBJ2-1, reads DARVTQTPRHKVTEMGQEVTMRCQPILGHNTVFWYRQTMMQGLELLAYFRNRAPLDDSGMPKDRFSAEMPDATLATLKIQPSEPRDSAVYFCASGFSPSGGDDEQFFGPGTRLTVL.

This clonotype was picked up a small number of times. The chain is built from TRBV6-6 and TRBJ2-3; 9 positions match TRBD1. V dropped 6 bases and J dropped 0; count of bases not matched to a gene: 10. Germline CDR1 and CDR2: MNHNY and SVGAGI (reference sequence). CDR3 length: 17 amino acids. The CDR3 sequence: CASSPGTGSQSTDTQYF. The CDR3, as DNA: TGTGCCAGCAGCCCCGGGACAGGGAGCCAAAGCACAGATACGCAGTATTTT.

The CDR3 loop reads CASSTSGVTDQPQHF. As DNA, the CDR3 is TGTGCCAGCAGTACCTCAGGGGTGACGGATCAGCCCCAGCATTTT. The gene calls are TRBV12-3 or TRBV12-4 and TRBJ1-5, with a possible D match to TRBD1 (6 bases). Trimming shortened V by 5 bases and J by 5 bases, and 16 bases separated the two germline ends. The CDR3 runs 15 residues.

The chain is built from TRBV7-8 and TRBJ2-5, with D possibly being TRBD2 (5 bases). Trimming took off 1 base at V and 1 base at J, with 10 bases between the two ends. CDR1 is SGHVS and CDR2 is FQNEAQ in the germline V gene. This CDR3 has 15 amino acids. The CDR3 protein is CASSLGPGIQETQYF. CDR3 DNA: TGTGCCAGCAGCTTAGGCCCGGGGATCCAAGAGACCCAGTACTTC.

V usage is TRBV6-6 and J usage is TRBJ2-1; TRBD2 matches 7 bases. Germline CDR1 MNHNY, CDR2 SVGAGI (reference sequence). The V and J ends lost 4 bases and 9 bases, in that order; junction bases with no gene match: 0. The CDR3 extends over 11 amino acids. The CDR3 region has the DNA TGTGCCAGCAGTTGGGAGGGTGAGCAGTTCTTC. This gives the protein CASSWEGEQFF.

This rearrangement joins TRBV12-3 or TRBV12-4 to TRBJ2-1; 10 bases are shared with TRBD1. The CDR3 is 15 residues long. V gave up 4 bases and J gave up 8 bases; unmatched junction bases: 8. CDR3 amino acids: CASSSGTGVFDEQFF. The CDR3 bases are TGTGCCAGCAGTTCCGGGACAGGGGTATTTGATGAGCAGTTCTTC.

This clonotype was counted only a few times. This chain links TRBV7-9 with TRBJ2-2, with TRBD2 as a possible D gene (7 bases). Trimming left V 1 base short and J 0 bases short, with 18 bases between. Germline V gene data show CDR1 as SEHNR and CDR2 as FQNEAQ (reference sequence). This CDR3 has 19 amino acids. CDR3 region: CASSLGYGGGDANTGELFF. DNA of the CDR3: TGTGCCAGCAGCTTAGGTTACGGCGGGGGCGATGCGAACACCGGGGAGCTGTTTTTT.

This chain links TRBV9 with TRBJ2-3, with a tentative D call TRBD1 (7 bases). The CDR3 runs to 16 residues. Germline V lookup: CDR1 SGDLS, CDR2 YYNGEE. Trimming took 0 bases from V and 6 from J, leaving 17 bases between them. CDR3 coding DNA: TGTGCCAGCAGCGTAGAGGGCAGGGGGGCAACGGATACGCAGTATTTT. Translation gives CASSVEGRGATDTQYF.

The chain combines TRBV10-3 with TRBJ2-1; D may be TRBD1 or TRBD2 (6 bases each). V lost 0 bases and J lost 4, with 16 bases in between. The germline gives CDR1 ENHRY, CDR2 SYGVKD. The length of the CDR3 is 17 residues. The CDR3 loop is CAISESEGVRNYNEQFF. The CDR3 bases are TGTGCCATCAGTGAGTCGGAGGGGGTGAGAAATTACAATGAGCAGTTCTTC.

The rearrangement uses TRBV4-1 and TRBJ1-1; 7 positions agree with TRBD1. After removal of 0 bases from V and 5 bases from J, the junction contained 3 bases not matched to a gene. The CDR3 extends over 14 amino acids. The germline V gene has CDR1 MGHRA and CDR2 YSYEKL. The CDR3 DNA sequence: TGCGCCAGCAGCCAAGATCAGGGGGAGACTGAAGCTTTCTTT. The encoded protein is CASSQDQGETEAFF.

The CDR3 protein is CASSPGTPFPDTGELFF. CDR3 nucleotide sequence: TGTGCCAGCAGCCCCGGGACACCATTCCCAGATACCGGGGAGCTGTTTTTT. The V gene is TRBV7-3, the J gene TRBJ2-2; D may be TRBD1 (6 bases). The CDR3 runs to 17 residues. Germline CDR1 and CDR2: SGHTA and FQGTGA. Between the trimmed V and J ends, which lost 5 bases and 5 bases, there was a span of 21 bases.

This clonotype occurred a few times. The chain combines TRBV27 with TRBJ2-3, with unresolved D. V lost 2 bases and J 0 bases, leaving 15 bases between the germline ends. CDR1 MNHEY and CDR2 SMNVEV come from the germline V gene (reference sequence). This CDR3 has 17 residues. The CDR3 is CASSLGSIQASTDTQYF. In DNA, the CDR3 is TGTGCCAGCAGTTTAGGAAGCATTCAAGCCAGCACAGATACGCAGTATTTT.

The V and J genes are TRBV7-8 and TRBJ1-5, with TRBD1 matching over 7 bases. Germline V gene sequence: CDR1 SGHVS, CDR2 FQNEAQ. The V gene end was trimmed by 6 bases and the J gene end by 5 bases; junction bases not matched to a gene: 28. The CDR3 length is 21 residues. The CDR3 region has the DNA TGTGCCAGCAGGTTACACACCAGGGGGGATTTTAAGGGGCACCCCCATCAGCCCCAGCATTTT. Residues: CASRLHTRGDFKGHPHQPQHF.